This T cell receptor (beta chain) was sequenced for a study of vaccination effects on CD4 cells after COVID-19. Study overall: Samples came 142 and 148 days after COVID-19 diagnosis, before vaccination.

Generated by immunoSEQ multiplex PCR, the TCRdb table keeps only in-frame clones and is missing some. Among tens of thousands of clones listed, just under 75% were seen once. Antigen-specific CD4+ T cells were first expanded with viral peptide pools by the ViraFEST assay and only then sequenced. Culturing for around eleven days preceded CD4+ T cell isolation. This person caught SARS-CoV-2 sometime from March to December 2020, and PCR testing confirmed the infection. The CDR3 consists of 13 residues. Germline CDR1 is MNHEY and CDR2 is SVGAGI. V lost 4 bases and J lost 3, with 6 bases in between. As concerns this clone: The target antigen is unknown.

The chain links TRBV6-5 to TRBJ2-2, with a tentative D call TRBD2 (6 bases). The sample was CD4+ T cells from PBMCs cultured with a peptide pool, taken before COVID-19 vaccination. The sequence came from a human donor who had a prior SARS-CoV-2 infection. The CDR3 spells CASSLADTGELFF. CDR3 nucleotides: TGTGCCAGCAGTTTAGCGGACACCGGGGAGCTGTTTTTT.